One and the same sample provided the 23 T cell receptor beta chains below, sequenced in a study of shared clonotypes between healthy human individuals. TCRdb's copy holds only in-frame clones and misses some; the assay was immunoSEQ multiplex PCR. The sample consists of over 1.5 million clones, approximately 98% of them appearing once. The sequenced material came from naive CD4+ T cells sorted from blood. As to subset: CD45RA+ positively selected. The source is a man aged 25 to 45 in good health.

The chain links TRBV28 to TRBJ2-7; D call uncertain. This CDR3 has 16 residues. The germline CDR1 and CDR2 sequences are MDHEN and SYDVKM. V lost 2 bases, J lost 0 bases, and 14 bases lay in between. CDR3 coding DNA: TGTGCCAGCAGTTTAATTTCCAGGCGAAGCTCCTACGAGCAGTACTTC. Translated, it gives CASSLISRRSSYEQYF.

The rearrangement links TRBV9 to TRBJ2-7; D possibly matches TRBD1 or TRBD2 (6 bases each). This CDR3 is built from 14 residues. The germline V gene encodes CDR1 SGDLS and CDR2 YYNGEE. Trimming removed 0 bases at V and 6 bases at J, with 13 bases between. The CDR3: CASSVASGAGEQYF. The CDR3 nucleotides read TGTGCCAGCAGCGTAGCATCGGGGGCGGGCGAGCAGTACTTC. The full variable domain, rest sourced from reference TRBV9 and TRBJ2-7, is DSGVTQTPKHLITATGQRVTLRCSPRSGDLSVYWYQQSLDQGLQFLIQYYNGEERAKGNILERFSAQQFPDLHSELNLSSLELGDSALYFCASSVASGAGEQYFGPGTRLTVT.

The chain's CDR3 is CASSESSGLGVSNEQFF. As DNA, the CDR3 is TGCGCCAGCAGTGAGTCGTCAGGCTTAGGGGTATCTAATGAGCAGTTCTTC. V is TRBV10-2 and J is TRBJ2-1, with D possibly TRBD1 on 5 matching bases. V was trimmed by 0 bases and J by 7 bases, leaving 19 bases between them. The CDR3 length is 17 residues. The germline CDR1 and CDR2 sequences are WSHSY and SAAADI.

V is TRBV19 and J is TRBJ2-5, with TRBD2 as a possible D gene (6 bases). This CDR3 contains 13 residues. V gave up 8 bases and J gave up 5 bases, with 15 bases separating them. Looked up from germline, CDR1 is LNHDA and CDR2 is SQIVND (reference sequence). CDR3 bases: TGTGCCAGTTCGGACGGGAGAGGTGAGACCCAGTACTTC. Amino acid sequence: CASSDGRGETQYF. The whole variable domain, remainder taken from reference TRBV19 and TRBJ2-5, is DGGITQSPKYLFRKEGQNVTLSCEQNLNHDAMYWYRQDPGQGLRLIYYSQIVNDFQKGDIAEGYSVSREKKESFPLTVTSAQKNPTAFYLCASSDGRGETQYFGPGTRLLVL.

This clone was recorded only once. The V and J genes are TRBV5-1 and TRBJ1-4; 9 nucleotides agree with TRBD1. V lost 2 bases and J lost 8; bases outside the gene matches: 7. The CDR3 length is 15 residues. Germline CDR1 and CDR2: SGHRS and YFSETQ. DNA of the CDR3: TGCGCCAGCAGCTTCGAAGGACAGGGGTACGAAAAACTGTTTTTT. Translation gives CASSFEGQGYEKLFF. Full variable domain (remainder filled in from reference TRBV5-1 and TRBJ1-4): KAGVTQTPRYLIKTRGQQVTLSCSPISGHRSVSWYQQTPGQGLQFLFEYFSETQRNKGNFPGRFSGRQFSNSRSEMNVSTLELGDSALYLCASSFEGQGYEKLFFGSGTQLSVL.

The rearrangement links TRBV11-2 to TRBJ2-3; D not certain. This CDR3 spans 17 amino acids. Germline CDR1 reads SGHAT; CDR2 reads FQNNGV. Trimming shortened V by 1 base and J by 0 bases, and 14 bases separated the two germline ends. DNA for the CDR3: TGTGCCAGCAGCTTAGTAAGCCGGCAGACTAGCACAGATACGCAGTATTTT. Its translation is CASSLVSRQTSTDTQYF. Variable domain in full (rest from reference TRBV11-2 and TRBJ2-3): EAGVAQSPRYKIIEKRQSVAFWCNPISGHATLYWYQQILGQGPKLLIQFQNNGVVDDSQLPKDRFSAERLKGVDSTLKIQPAKLEDSAVYLCASSLVSRQTSTDTQYFGPGTRLTVL.

As DNA, the CDR3 is TGTGCCAGCAGCTTTGGCAGAGCAAGCTATGGCTACACCTTC. Protein: CASSFGRASYGYTF. The V and J genes are TRBV7-2 and TRBJ1-2, with D uncertain. V shed 3 bases and J shed 4 bases, with 12 bases lying between them. The CDR3 length is 14 residues. Germline V gene data show CDR1 as SGHTA and CDR2 as FQGNSA.

This clone has a single count. The CDR3 loop is CSGGTGIHEQFF. Here the CDR3 DNA reads TGCAGCGGCGGAACAGGGATACATGAGCAGTTCTTC. This sequence joins TRBV29-1 and TRBJ2-1; possibly TRBD1 for D (6 bases). V was trimmed by 7 bases and J by 8 bases, leaving 15 bases between them. Germline V gene lookup returns CDR1 SQVTM and CDR2 ANQGSEA. The length of the CDR3 is 12 residues.

This rearrangement joins TRBV5-4 to TRBJ1-2, with TRBD1 matching 9 bases. This CDR3 is built from 15 residues. V was clipped by 4 bases and J by 4 bases; unmatched bases: 8. Germline CDR1 is SGHNT and CDR2 is YYREEE (reference sequence). CDR3 region: CASSPGQGRLYGYTF. In DNA, the CDR3 is TGTGCCAGCAGCCCGGGACAGGGACGTCTCTATGGCTACACCTTC. Full variable domain (rest looked up from reference TRBV5-4 and TRBJ1-2): ETGVTQSPTHLIKTRGQQVTLRCSSQSGHNTVSWYQQALGQGPQFIFQYYREEENGRGNFPPRFSGLQFPNYSSELNVNALELDDSALYLCASSPGQGRLYGYTFGSGTRLTVV.

The CDR3 bases are TGTGCCAGCAGCTTCTATTCTAGCGGGATTGGGGAGCTGTTTTTT. Its protein is CASSFYSSGIGELFF. The rearrangement joins TRBV7-3 to TRBJ2-2; TRBD2 matches 9 bases. This CDR3 is built from 15 residues. Germline lookup yields CDR1 SGHTA and CDR2 FQGTGA. Germline trimming cut 3 bases from V and 8 bases from J; bases unmatched to any gene: 7.

The chain employs TRBV4-1 and TRBJ2-7, with TRBD1 as a possible D gene (5 bases). Germline CDR1 MGHRA, CDR2 YSYEKL. This CDR3 is built from 14 residues. V lost 1 base and J 2 bases, leaving 9 bases between the germline ends. DNA of the CDR3: TGCGCCAGCAGCCAAGCTAAACAGGCCTACGAGCAGTACTTC. Protein product: CASSQAKQAYEQYF.

The chain combines TRBV28 with TRBJ2-3, with a tentative D call TRBD1 (6 bases). The V and J ends lost 6 bases and 0 bases respectively, with 16 bases between them. This CDR3 spans 16 amino acids. Germline V lookup: CDR1 MDHEN, CDR2 SYDVKM. CDR3 sequence: CASRNPGGRSTDTQYF. CDR3 sequence (DNA): TGTGCCAGCAGGAACCCTGGGGGCCGAAGCACAGATACGCAGTATTTT.

The chain carries TRBV7-8 and TRBJ1-2; TRBD1 is a possible D gene (5 bases). This CDR3 has 15 residues. Trimming took off 3 bases at V and 1 base at J, with 12 bases between the two ends. CDR1 is SGHVS, CDR2 FQNEAQ, per germline. The CDR3, as DNA: TGTGCCAGCAGCTTCAGGGACCCGCTTAACTATGGCTACACCTTC. It yields the protein CASSFRDPLNYGYTF.

The count of this clone is one. The J gene is TRBJ2-7, the V gene TRBV29-1; 9 positions agree with TRBD1. The trim removed 7 bases at V and 4 bases at J, leaving 8 bases unmatched. CDR3 size: 13 residues. Germline CDR1 is SQVTM and CDR2 is ANQGSEA. The CDR3 is CSANAGQGYEQYF. The CDR3 bases are TGCAGCGCGAACGCGGGACAGGGTTACGAGCAGTACTTC.

This clone was seen just once. The V call is TRBV5-6, the J call TRBJ2-7; 9 nucleotides align to TRBD1. CDR1 is SGHDT and CDR2 is YYEEEE in the germline V gene. Trimming removed 2 bases from V and 4 bases from J; junction bases left unmatched: 13. This CDR3 has 17 amino acids. CDR3 residues: CASSFWKWRDRVYEQYF. CDR3 bases: TGTGCCAGCAGCTTCTGGAAGTGGCGGGACAGGGTATACGAGCAGTACTTC.

The chain employs TRBV5-1 and TRBJ1-4; 8 bases align to TRBD1. The germline V gene has CDR1 SGHRS and CDR2 YFSETQ. This CDR3 is built from 15 residues. Trimming at V came to 0 bases and at J to 7 bases, leaving 5 bases not matched to a gene. CDR3 region: CASSLETGVGEKLFF. The CDR3 region has the DNA TGCGCCAGCAGCTTGGAGACAGGGGTGGGTGAAAAACTGTTTTTT.

This chain links TRBV14 with TRBJ2-1; D call uncertain. CDR3 length equals 15 residues. Trimming stripped 1 base from V and 3 bases from J, with 10 bases between. Germline V gives CDR1 SGHDN, CDR2 FVKESK. The CDR3 spells CASSQGLILYNEQFF. CDR3 sequence (DNA): TGTGCCAGCAGCCAAGGACTGATCCTCTACAATGAGCAGTTCTTC.

Of note for this clone: One end of the junction does not line up with germline, which may come from a read error. This chain links TRBV14 with TRBJ2-7; TRBD1 agrees at 7 bases. The length of the CDR3 is 11 residues. Germline CDR1 reads SGHDN; CDR2 reads FVKESK. The CDR3 bases are TGTGCCAGCAGCCAAACAGGGGTGATATTTTTC. Translation gives CASSQTGVIFF.

The gene calls are TRBV7-2 and TRBJ2-5; the match to TRBD1 covers 10 bases. Germline V CDR1 and CDR2: SGHTA, FQGNSA. J gave up 2 bases and V 1 base, and 1 base lay outside the gene matches. This CDR3 region has 15 residues. The CDR3 protein is CASSLVGQGQETQYF. CDR3 bases: TGTGCCAGCAGCTTAGTGGGACAGGGGCAAGAGACCCAGTACTTC.

V usage is TRBV5-1 and J usage is TRBJ2-3, with TRBD2 identical over 9 bases. The germline CDR1 and CDR2 sequences are SGHRS and YFSETQ. The CDR3 length is 18 residues. V lost 1 base, J lost 0 bases, and 9 bases stayed unmatched. CDR3 DNA: TGCGCCAGCAGCTTGAAGGGGCTAGCGGGAACTAGCACAGATACGCAGTATTTT. Encoded protein: CASSLKGLAGTSTDTQYF.

The chain uses TRBV15 and TRBJ2-7; D possibly corresponds to TRBD1 (6 bases). CDR1 is LNHNV, CDR2 YYDKDF, per germline (reference sequence). CDR3 size: 14 residues. Between the trimmed V and J ends, which lost 3 bases and 6 bases, there was a span of 15 bases. In DNA, the CDR3 is TGTGCCACCAGCAGCCTCAGGGGTCCTTCCGAGCAGTACTTC. This encodes CATSSLRGPSEQYF.

The rearrangement uses TRBV30 and TRBJ1-4, with a tentative D call TRBD1 (5 bases). V lost 3 bases and J 8 bases, leaving 13 bases between the germline ends. CDR1 and CDR2 from the germline V gene are GTSNPN and SVGIG (reference sequence). The CDR3 contains 13 residues. The CDR3 DNA follows: TGTGCCTGGAGAAGCGACAGTATCGAAAAACTGTTTTTT. Translated, it gives CAWRSDSIEKLFF.

This chain uses TRBV11-3 with TRBJ2-7, with 8 bases lining up with TRBD2. The CDR3 has 14 residues. Germline CDR1 SGHNT, CDR2 YENEEA. V gave up 5 bases and J gave up 2 bases; unmatched junction bases: 5. The CDR3 DNA reads TGTGCCAGCAGCCAGAGCGGGGGTACCTACGAGCAGTACTTC. Amino acids: CASSQSGGTYEQYF.